Listed below are T cell receptor beta chains from one sample, sequenced in a study of blood T cells in healthy people across ages. TCRdb redid the calling of the 5' RACE reads with MiXCR, one entry per CDR3 protein. Here the sample spans 600,000 or so distinct CDR3 sequences, about 30% being singletons. Input material: blood. These receptors were taken from a woman of 80 years or more in good health. Each CDR3 is given with its conserved first and last residue. The D gene is left open where the match is weak. Clone size is not always given. Where it is, it says once, few, many or a class for expanded clones.

d_call: -
v_call: TRBV5-1
j_call: TRBJ2-1
clone_size: -
cdr3_nt: TGCGCCAGCAGCTTGGTATCGCGGCGCGGGGTCTACAATGAGCAGTTCTTC
cdr3_aa: CASSLVSRRGVYNEQFF

d_call: TRBD1
v_call: TRBV5-1
j_call: TRBJ1-1
clone_size: -
cdr3_nt: TGCGCCAGCAGCCACAGGGGTCAAGGTAGCACTGAAGCTTTCTTT
cdr3_aa: CASSHRGQGSTEAFF

d_call: -
v_call: TRBV27
j_call: TRBJ2-1
clone_size: -
cdr3_nt: TGTGCCAGCAGAGTGCTCAAGTACAATGAGCAGTTCTTC
cdr3_aa: CASRVLKYNEQFF

d_call: TRBD1
v_call: TRBV7-3
j_call: TRBJ1-2
clone_size: many
cdr3_nt: TGTGCCAGCAGCGAGGGACAGGGGCGGTCGGACTACACCTTC
cdr3_aa: CASSEGQGRSDYTF

d_call: -
v_call: TRBV2
j_call: TRBJ1-2
clone_size: many
cdr3_nt: TGTGCCAGCAGTGAGACAGAGATCTATGGCTACACCTTC
cdr3_aa: CASSETEIYGYTF

d_call: -
v_call: TRBV7-9
j_call: TRBJ1-5
clone_size: -
cdr3_nt: TGTACCAGCAGCTTTTCTGGCCAGGGTCAGCCCCAGCATTTT
cdr3_aa: CTSSFSGQGQPQHF

d_call: TRBD2
v_call: TRBV4-1
j_call: TRBJ2-3
clone_size: -
cdr3_nt: TGCGCCAGCAGCCAAGATCTTAAGGCGGGGGGGGCACTGGGCACAGATACGCAGTATTTT
cdr3_aa: CASSQDLKAGGALGTDTQYF

d_call: TRBD2
v_call: TRBV4-2
j_call: TRBJ2-1
clone_size: many
cdr3_nt: TGTGCCAGCAGCCCCGGACTAGCGGGGAGTGAGCAGTTCTTC
cdr3_aa: CASSPGLAGSEQFF

d_call: -
v_call: TRBV20-1
j_call: TRBJ2-1
clone_size: -
cdr3_nt: TGCAGTGCTAGAGTCCAACCTGGGGGCCATGAGCAGTTCTTC
cdr3_aa: CSARVQPGGHEQFF

d_call: -
v_call: TRBV12-3/TRBV12-4
j_call: TRBJ1-3
clone_size: -
cdr3_nt: TGTGCCAGCAGTTTAGAGGACCCTGGAAACACCATATATTTT
cdr3_aa: CASSLEDPGNTIYF

d_call: -
v_call: TRBV6-2/TRBV6-3
j_call: TRBJ1-5
clone_size: many
cdr3_nt: TGTGCCAGCACAACCGGGGTTCCCAGCAATCAGCCCCAGCATTTT
cdr3_aa: CASTTGVPSNQPQHF

d_call: -
v_call: TRBV12-3/TRBV12-4
j_call: TRBJ2-7
clone_size: -
cdr3_nt: TGTGCCGGCAGTTTGGGTTCCGGGGGTCTCGGGCAGCAGTACTTC
cdr3_aa: CAGSLGSGGLGQQYF

d_call: -
v_call: TRBV6-2/TRBV6-3
j_call: TRBJ1-1
clone_size: -
cdr3_nt: TGTGCCAGCAGTTACTTTTGGAGCAGATTAGAAGCTTTCTTT
cdr3_aa: CASSYFWSRLEAFF

d_call: -
v_call: TRBV7-9
j_call: TRBJ2-5
clone_size: -
cdr3_nt: TGTGCCAGCAGCTTCAGGGTGGTGGAGACCCAGTACTTC
cdr3_aa: CASSFRVVETQYF

d_call: -
v_call: TRBV7-9
j_call: TRBJ1-1
clone_size: -
cdr3_nt: TGTGCCAGCAGCGCAAGACAGGCTAACACTGAAGCTTTCTTT
cdr3_aa: CASSARQANTEAFF

d_call: TRBD1
v_call: TRBV20-1
j_call: TRBJ2-7
clone_size: -
cdr3_nt: TGCAGTGATTGGGACAGGGACCCCCAGTCCTACAATGAGCAGTACTTC
cdr3_aa: CSDWDRDPQSYNEQYF

d_call: -
v_call: TRBV2
j_call: TRBJ2-5
clone_size: -
cdr3_nt: TGTGCCAGCAGTGAATGGGGAGGGGGCAATGAGCAGTACTTC
cdr3_aa: CASSEWGGGNEQYF

d_call: -
v_call: TRBV27
j_call: TRBJ2-1
clone_size: many
cdr3_nt: TGTGCCAGCAGTTTACAGGGGAGGGGGAATGAGCAGTTCTTC
cdr3_aa: CASSLQGRGNEQFF

d_call: -
v_call: TRBV9
j_call: TRBJ1-2
clone_size: many
cdr3_nt: TGTGCCAGCAGCGTAGACAACTATGGCTACACCTTC
cdr3_aa: CASSVDNYGYTF

d_call: -
v_call: TRBV6-5
j_call: TRBJ1-2
clone_size: -
cdr3_nt: TGTGCCAGCAGTTACGGGGGGGATGACTACACCTTC
cdr3_aa: CASSYGGDDYTF

d_call: -
v_call: TRBV6-4
j_call: TRBJ1-1
clone_size: -
cdr3_nt: TGTGCCAGCAGTGACCTTACGGGGACTGAAGCTTTCTTT
cdr3_aa: CASSDLTGTEAFF

d_call: -
v_call: TRBV20-1
j_call: TRBJ1-1
clone_size: -
cdr3_nt: TGCAGTGCTAGAAGGGTTGGGACTGAAGCTTTCTTT
cdr3_aa: CSARRVGTEAFF

d_call: -
v_call: TRBV4-3
j_call: TRBJ2-5
clone_size: many
cdr3_nt: TGCGCCAGCAGCCAAGATGTGGGGACTCAAGAGACCCAGTACTTC
cdr3_aa: CASSQDVGTQETQYF

d_call: -
v_call: TRBV6-2/TRBV6-3
j_call: TRBJ2-3
clone_size: few
cdr3_nt: TGTGCCAGCAGTCTCGGAGGACTTCGCAATACGCAGTATTTT
cdr3_aa: CASSLGGLRNTQYF

d_call: -
v_call: TRBV20-1
j_call: TRBJ1-5
clone_size: few
cdr3_nt: TGCAGTGCTACCCCAGGGGTAGACCAGCCCCAGCATTTT
cdr3_aa: CSATPGVDQPQHF

d_call: -
v_call: TRBV20-1
j_call: TRBJ1-1
clone_size: few
cdr3_nt: TGCAGTGCTAAGATGATTGGCAGGCCGAACACTGAAGCTTTCTTT
cdr3_aa: CSAKMIGRPNTEAFF

d_call: TRBD1
v_call: TRBV6-6
j_call: TRBJ2-5
clone_size: few
cdr3_nt: TGTGCCCGCACCTCCGGGACAGGGAGTACCTACGAGCAGTATTTC
cdr3_aa: CARTSGTGSTYEQYF

d_call: TRBD1
v_call: TRBV30
j_call: TRBJ2-1
clone_size: few
cdr3_nt: TGTGCCTGGACTCCTTGGACAGGGGGCTACAATGAGCAGTTCTTC
cdr3_aa: CAWTPWTGGYNEQFF

d_call: TRBD1
v_call: TRBV10-3
j_call: TRBJ1-2
clone_size: many
cdr3_nt: TGTGCCATCAGTGAAGACAGGGAGTATGGCTACACCTTC
cdr3_aa: CAISEDREYGYTF

d_call: -
v_call: TRBV6-5
j_call: TRBJ1-1
clone_size: few
cdr3_nt: TGTGCCAGCAGGCGCGGACAGTCTCTGAGCACTGAAGCTTTCTTT
cdr3_aa: CASRRGQSLSTEAFF

d_call: TRBD2
v_call: TRBV6-2/TRBV6-3
j_call: TRBJ2-1
clone_size: few
cdr3_nt: TGTGCCAGCAGTTCCCTAGCGGGGGACAGCTCCTACAATGAGCAGTTCTTC
cdr3_aa: CASSSLAGDSSYNEQFF

d_call: -
v_call: TRBV20-1
j_call: TRBJ2-7
clone_size: -
cdr3_nt: TGCAGTGCTAGAGGGGAGACACCCTCCTACGAGCAGTACTTC
cdr3_aa: CSARGETPSYEQYF

d_call: -
v_call: TRBV12-3/TRBV12-4
j_call: TRBJ1-5
clone_size: few
cdr3_nt: TGTGCCAGCACCGACCTGACAGGAACTTATCGGCCCCAGCATTTT
cdr3_aa: CASTDLTGTYRPQHF

d_call: TRBD2
v_call: TRBV6-1
j_call: TRBJ2-1
clone_size: many
cdr3_nt: TGTGCCAGCAGTGGTACTAGCGGGGGGTATTTTTCTGAGCAGTTCTTC
cdr3_aa: CASSGTSGGYFSEQFF

d_call: -
v_call: TRBV7-3
j_call: TRBJ2-3
clone_size: many
cdr3_nt: TGTGCCAGCAGCTTATCTACGGGGGGCCTTAGCACAGATACGCAGTATTTT
cdr3_aa: CASSLSTGGLSTDTQYF

d_call: -
v_call: TRBV5-6
j_call: TRBJ1-1
clone_size: few
cdr3_nt: TGTGCCAGCAGCTATCGGGGAACAAACACTGAAGCTTTCTTT
cdr3_aa: CASSYRGTNTEAFF

d_call: -
v_call: TRBV5-1
j_call: TRBJ2-7
clone_size: -
cdr3_nt: TGCGCCAGCAAGGCGCGACCCGGGACACAGCCCTACGAGCAGTACTTC
cdr3_aa: CASKARPGTQPYEQYF

d_call: -
v_call: TRBV5-4
j_call: TRBJ1-2
clone_size: many
cdr3_nt: TGTGCCAGCAGCTTGTGGGACGGATTCGGGTCTGTGGGCTACACCTTC
cdr3_aa: CASSLWDGFGSVGYTF

d_call: -
v_call: TRBV12-3/TRBV12-4
j_call: TRBJ2-1
clone_size: -
cdr3_nt: TGTGCCAGCAGTTCAGGGGGGGCTGAGCAGTTCTTC
cdr3_aa: CASSSGGAEQFF

d_call: TRBD1
v_call: TRBV6-5
j_call: TRBJ1-1
clone_size: few
cdr3_nt: TGTGCCAGCAGTTACGGGGACAGGGAATTCACTGAAGCTTTCTTT
cdr3_aa: CASSYGDREFTEAFF

d_call: TRBD1
v_call: TRBV20-1
j_call: TRBJ1-1
clone_size: many
cdr3_nt: TGCAGTGCAGACGGGACAGGGCGTCACACTGAAGCTTTCTTT
cdr3_aa: CSADGTGRHTEAFF

d_call: -
v_call: TRBV5-1
j_call: TRBJ2-7
clone_size: many
cdr3_nt: TGCGCCAGCAGCGATCGAGGGGGTTCACTCGACGAGCAGTACTTC
cdr3_aa: CASSDRGGSLDEQYF

d_call: -
v_call: TRBV15
j_call: TRBJ2-1
clone_size: -
cdr3_nt: TGTGCCACCAGCAGAGATGCAGGGAAAGCGAACAACAATGAGCAGTTCTTC
cdr3_aa: CATSRDAGKANNNEQFF

d_call: TRBD2
v_call: TRBV20-1
j_call: TRBJ2-3
clone_size: -
cdr3_nt: TGCAGTGCTTGGACTAGCAGTAGCACAGATACGCAGTATTTT
cdr3_aa: CSAWTSSSTDTQYF

d_call: -
v_call: TRBV9
j_call: TRBJ1-1
clone_size: few
cdr3_nt: TGTGCCAGCAGCCAAAGGCGGGTAGACACTGAAGCTTTCTTT
cdr3_aa: CASSQRRVDTEAFF

d_call: TRBD2
v_call: TRBV7-9
j_call: TRBJ2-4
clone_size: -
cdr3_nt: TGTGCCAGCAGCGAAACGGGACTAGCGGGAGTAATAGCCAAAAACATTCAGTACTTC
cdr3_aa: CASSETGLAGVIAKNIQYF

d_call: -
v_call: TRBV6-5
j_call: TRBJ1-5
clone_size: many
cdr3_nt: TGTGCCAGCGGACCCGGACAGATCAATCAGCCCCAGCATTTT
cdr3_aa: CASGPGQINQPQHF

d_call: -
v_call: TRBV3-1
j_call: TRBJ2-7
clone_size: many
cdr3_nt: TGTGCCAGCAGCCAAGGGCGGGGCGGAACCTACGAGCAGTACTTC
cdr3_aa: CASSQGRGGTYEQYF

d_call: TRBD1
v_call: TRBV20-1
j_call: TRBJ2-5
clone_size: -
cdr3_nt: TGCAGTGCTAGATCAGGGGGAGAGGGGGAGACCCAGTACTTC
cdr3_aa: CSARSGGEGETQYF

d_call: -
v_call: TRBV20-1
j_call: TRBJ1-1
clone_size: few
cdr3_nt: TGCAGTGCTAGGGTTACAGGAAACACTGAAGCTTTCTTT
cdr3_aa: CSARVTGNTEAFF

d_call: -
v_call: TRBV20-1
j_call: TRBJ2-3
clone_size: many
cdr3_nt: TGCAGTGCCAAGAGGCATCCCCGTGGGACAGATACGCAGTATTTT
cdr3_aa: CSAKRHPRGTDTQYF